Below, 11 T cell receptor beta chains from the same sample are listed, as sequenced in a study of CD8+ T cells in alopecia areata. RNA extraction was followed by reverse transcription into cDNA, which acted as the sequencing template. Generated by immunoSEQ multiplex PCR, the TCRdb table keeps only in-frame clones and is missing some. This table has some 96,000 clones, under 70% appearing once. As to treatment: oral pan-JAK inhibitor, 5-10 mg twice daily. Material: CD8+ T cells sorted from blood, obtained at week 4, from a patient treated with tofacitinib. Receptor source: a human donor with alopecia areata.

V is TRBV27 and J is TRBJ1-1; maybe TRBD1 (6 bases). The V end was cut by 3 bases, the J end by 4 bases, with 12 bases between. Germline V gene lookup returns CDR1 MNHEY and CDR2 SMNVEV (reference sequence). This CDR3 is 14 amino acids long. DNA for the CDR3: TGTGCCAGCAGTTTCTCAGGGGTCTTCACTGAAGCTTTCTTT. It is translated as CASSFSGVFTEAFF.

The J gene is TRBJ2-7, the V gene TRBV7-9; unclear D gene. From germline, CDR1 is SEHNR and CDR2 FQNEAQ (reference sequence). The CDR3 extends over 14 amino acids. V shed 5 bases and J shed 3 bases, with 14 bases lying between them. The CDR3 protein is CASSPRLQIYEQYF. CDR3 sequence (DNA): TGTGCCAGCAGCCCACGTCTGCAGATCTACGAGCAGTACTTC.

The chain combines TRBV11-2 with TRBJ2-3; D is perhaps TRBD2 (6 bases). The ends were cut back, 0 bases at V and 8 bases at J, with 12 bases in the middle. Per the germline V gene, CDR1 is SGHAT and CDR2 is FQNNGV. This CDR3 is built from 14 residues. The CDR3 DNA sequence: TGTGCCAGCAGCTTAGAGTCAGGGCGGGGTACGCAGTATTTT. Protein product: CASSLESGRGTQYF.

Only a few counts were recorded for this clone. The genes are TRBV11-2 and TRBJ2-4; D remains ambiguous. The V end lost 1 base, the J end lost 1 base, and 5 bases lay between the germline ends. The CDR3 loop spans 14 amino acids. Germline V gene sequence: CDR1 SGHAT, CDR2 FQNNGV. For the CDR3, the DNA is TGTGCCAGCAGCTTAGTCGGGGCCAAAAACATTCAGTACTTC. Translated, it gives CASSLVGAKNIQYF.

This clone was seen a few times. CDR3 residues: CASSLALEETQYF. In nucleotides, the CDR3 is TGTGCCAGCAGCTTAGCGCTTGAAGAGACCCAGTACTTC. The chain employs TRBV7-7 and TRBJ2-5, with D hard to call. The length of the CDR3 is 13 residues. Germline assignment: CDR1 SSHAT and CDR2 FNYEAQ (reference sequence). The V gene lost 0 bases and the J gene lost 3 bases, with 5 bases spanning the gap.

The chain employs TRBV30 and TRBJ2-7; D unresolved. V gave up 2 bases and J gave up 0 bases, with 2 bases separating them. CDR1 is GTSNPN and CDR2 is SVGIG in the germline V gene (reference sequence). CDR3 length equals 11 residues. CDR3: CAWSSSYEQYF. The CDR3 nucleotides are TGTGCCTGGAGTAGCTCCTACGAGCAGTACTTC.

V gene TRBV9 combines with J gene TRBJ2-4; 7 bases fit TRBD2. Per the germline V gene, CDR1 is SGDLS and CDR2 is YYNGEE. There are 14 residues in the CDR3. V shed 0 bases, J shed 7 bases, and the junction held 4 bases outside the gene matches. The CDR3 sequence: CASSVAGGTNIQYF. CDR3 coding DNA: TGTGCCAGCAGCGTAGCCGGGGGGACGAACATTCAGTACTTC.

CDR3 nucleotide sequence: TGTGCCAGCAGGGGGGCCTTCTATGGCTACACCTTC. Encoded protein: CASRGAFYGYTF. V usage is TRBV27 and J usage is TRBJ1-2; D might be TRBD1 (6 bases). CDR1 is MNHEY, CDR2 SMNVEV, per germline (reference sequence). The CDR3 runs to 12 residues. V lost 6 bases and J lost 4, with 9 bases in between.

A few counts support this clone. The V gene is TRBV29-1, the J gene TRBJ2-7; TRBD1 aligns across 10 bases. CDR3 length: 15 amino acids. Germline lookup yields CDR1 SQVTM and CDR2 ANQGSEA. V shed 3 bases and J 2 bases; nucleotides not matched to a gene: 7. This CDR3 reads CSVEWGDRGTYEQYF. For the CDR3, the DNA is TGCAGCGTTGAGTGGGGGGACAGGGGCACCTACGAGCAGTACTTC.

The chain carries TRBV7-2 and TRBJ2-1, with D uncertain. The CDR3 consists of 12 residues. Trimming took 1 base from V and 8 from J, leaving 6 bases between them. Germline V gene sequence: CDR1 SGHTA, CDR2 FQGNSA. CDR3 in DNA: TGTGCCAGCAGCTTAGGGTGGCATGAGCAGTTCTTC. Translated: CASSLGWHEQFF.

The CDR3 region has the DNA TGTGCCACCCAGAAGGCGGACGAGAGCTCCTACAATGAGCAGTTCTTC. The encoded protein is CATQKADESSYNEQFF. J is TRBJ2-1 and V is TRBV10-3; no reliable D call. CDR1 and CDR2 from the germline V gene are ENHRY and SYGVKD. This CDR3 comprises 16 residues. Trimming stripped 10 bases from V and 0 bases from J, with 19 bases between.